The 20 T cell receptor beta chains below all came from one sample that was sequenced in a study of blood T cell repertoires in COVID-19. Method: immunoSEQ multiplex PCR; TCRdb's copy keeps in-frame clones and lacks some. The table includes around 340,000 clones, roughly 90% detected once. Sequencing was carried out using PBMCs or T cells enriched from blood (not recorded which). The origin of the receptors is a woman under 40 who had been exposed to COVID-19.

This clone was picked up a small number of times. The chain carries TRBV7-6 and TRBJ2-1; the D gene is possibly TRBD1 (5 bases). The V end was cut by 3 bases, the J end by 7 bases, with 10 bases between. Looked up from germline, CDR1 is SGHVS and CDR2 is FNYEAQ. The CDR3 runs to 13 residues. DNA of the CDR3: TGTGCCAGCAGCTTGGCGCAGGGTAATGAGCAGTTCTTC. This translates into CASSLAQGNEQFF.

The V gene is TRBV18, the J gene TRBJ2-7; the D gene is possibly TRBD2 (6 bases). The germline V gene encodes CDR1 KGHSH and CDR2 LQKENI. Trimming left V 2 bases short and J 3 bases short, with 14 bases between. This CDR3 has 15 residues. As DNA, the CDR3 is TGTGCCAGCTCACCAAACATAATGGGAGGCTACGAGCAGTACTTC. Translating gives CASSPNIMGGYEQYF.

The chain couples TRBV6-5 to TRBJ1-4; weak D call: TRBD1 (6 bases). The CDR3 sequence is 15 residues long. Germline CDR1 and CDR2: MNHEY and SVGAGI. Trimming removed 6 bases from V and 2 bases from J, with 13 bases in between. This CDR3 reads CASSRATGTNEKLFF. CDR3 in DNA: TGTGCCAGCAGCCGCGCGACAGGTACTAATGAAAAACTGTTTTTT.

This chain joins TRBV19 and TRBJ1-4; D is unclear. Germline CDR1 is LNHDA and CDR2 is SQIVND (reference sequence). The CDR3 covers 13 residues. V lost 7 bases, J lost 3 bases, and 9 bases lay in between. The CDR3 loop is CASMRQANEKLFF. The CDR3 DNA is TGTGCCAGTATGAGACAAGCTAATGAAAAACTGTTTTTT.

The chain recombines TRBV5-8 with TRBJ2-3, with TRBD2 matching 10 bases. J gave up 2 bases and V 4 bases, and 10 bases lay outside the gene matches. The CDR3 extends over 17 amino acids. Germline V gives CDR1 SGHTS, CDR2 YDEGEE. CDR3 amino acids: CASSPTYGLADTDTQYF. The CDR3 DNA is TGTGCCAGCAGCCCGACCTACGGACTAGCGGACACAGATACGCAGTATTTT.

The J gene is TRBJ1-1, the V gene TRBV6-5; D possibly corresponds to TRBD1 (5 bases). The CDR3 loop spans 14 amino acids. Germline V gene sequence: CDR1 MNHEY, CDR2 SVGAGI. V lost 6 bases, J lost 4 bases, and 15 bases lay in between. The CDR3 spells CASRRTRTGTEAFF. The CDR3 region has the DNA TGTGCCAGCAGGAGGACAAGGACGGGCACTGAAGCTTTCTTT.

This chain uses TRBV5-5 with TRBJ1-2; tentatively, D is TRBD1 (6 bases). CDR1 is SGHKS and CDR2 is YYEKEE in the germline V gene (reference sequence). V dropped 4 bases and J dropped 3 bases, with 16 bases sitting between them. This CDR3 has 15 residues. CDR3 in amino acids: CASSEPQQGYYGYTF. The CDR3 DNA is TGTGCCAGCAGCGAGCCCCAACAGGGTTACTATGGCTACACCTTC. Using reference TRBV5-5 and TRBJ1-2 for the parts outside the CDR3, the full variable domain is DAGVTQSPTHLIKTRGQQVTLRCSPISGHKSVSWYQQVLGQGPQFIFQYYEKEERGRGNFPDRFSARQFPNYSSELNVNALLLGDSALYLCASSEPQQGYYGYTFGSGTRLTVV.

The chain is built from TRBV12-3 or TRBV12-4 and TRBJ1-1, with D unresolved. V was pared by 9 bases and J by 6 bases, with 11 bases between. The CDR3 runs 11 residues. In nucleotides, the CDR3 is TGTGCCAGTGTCGTGGAGGCTGAAGCTTTCTTT. It is translated as CASVVEAEAFF.

The rearrangement joins TRBV7-2 to TRBJ2-3; D ambiguous. V was cut by 5 bases and J by 1 base, with 13 bases left in between. This CDR3 has 15 amino acids. Looked up from germline, CDR1 is SGHTA and CDR2 is FQGNSA. The CDR3 loop reads CASSPQSARTDTQYF. CDR3 nucleotides: TGTGCCAGCAGCCCGCAGAGCGCCCGCACAGATACGCAGTATTTT.

This clone was found a few times. This chain uses TRBV27 with TRBJ2-5, with 8 bases aligning to TRBD1. Germline CDR1 reads MNHEY; CDR2 reads SMNVEV (reference sequence). CDR3 length: 15 amino acids. J lost 4 bases, V lost 5 bases, and 9 bases had no gene match. The CDR3 sequence is CASSPRGQGRETQYF. The CDR3 DNA follows: TGTGCCAGCAGTCCACGCGGACAGGGCAGAGAGACCCAGTACTTC.

A word on this clone: In the same sample, other DNA sequences code for this CDR3. The chain carries TRBV3-1 (or the pseudogene TRBV3-2) and TRBJ1-2; perhaps TRBD1 as D (6 bases). CDR1 and CDR2 (germline): LGHDT, YNNKEL (reference sequence). The CDR3 is made up of 14 amino acids. V was trimmed by 4 bases and J by 2 bases, leaving 11 bases between them. The CDR3 DNA reads as TGTGCCAGCAGCCGTCAAGGGGGAAACTATGGCTACACCTTC. This gives the protein CASSRQGGNYGYTF.

The chain links TRBV10-1 to TRBJ2-2, with 8 bases identical to TRBD2. CDR1 WNHNN and CDR2 SYGVQD come from the germline V gene (reference sequence). The trim removed 8 bases at V and 3 bases at J, leaving 5 bases unmatched. This CDR3 has 14 residues. The chain's CDR3 is CASRLREDTGELFF. The CDR3 region has the DNA TGCGCCAGCCGCCTGCGGGAGGACACCGGGGAGCTGTTTTTT.

This rearrangement joins TRBV28 to TRBJ2-3; D is unresolved. The V gene lost 6 bases and the J gene lost 0 bases, with 10 bases spanning the gap. Germline V CDR1 and CDR2: MDHEN, SYDVKM. The CDR3 contains 14 residues. CDR3 sequence reads: CASSYEPSTDTQYF. The CDR3 DNA follows: TGTGCCAGCAGCTACGAACCTAGCACAGATACGCAGTATTTT.

The rearrangement joins TRBV23-1 to TRBJ2-5; perhaps TRBD2 as D (5 bases). Being an ORF, TRBV23-1 has a function that is uncertain. CDR3 size: 16 residues. V was shortened by 1 base and J by 5 bases, with 17 bases between the two germline ends. The CDR3 DNA reads as TGCGCCAGCAGTCAATTTCGGGTGAGGGCATCCGAGACCCAGTACTTC. Translation gives CASSQFRVRASETQYF.

This chain uses TRBV2 with TRBJ1-1, with TRBD1 as a possible D gene (5 bases). Trimming cost V 0 bases and J 5 bases, with 13 bases left between them. Germline V gene data show CDR1 as SNHLY and CDR2 as FYNNEI. CDR3 size: 15 residues. The CDR3 reads CASSEATGRATEAFF. CDR3 sequence (DNA): TGTGCCAGCAGTGAAGCGACCGGCAGGGCGACTGAAGCTTTCTTT.

The chain employs TRBV19 and TRBJ1-2; weak D call: TRBD1 (6 bases). Germline lookup yields CDR1 LNHDA and CDR2 SQIVND (reference sequence). V was cut by 6 bases and J by 6 bases, with 11 bases left in between. The CDR3 spans 12 residues. The CDR3 DNA is TGTGCCAGTAGGTGGGGGCGAGATGGCTACACCTTC. It codes for CASRWGRDGYTF.

The chain uses TRBV2 and TRBJ2-1; the match to TRBD2 covers 9 bases. Unmatched junction bases numbered 10, after V lost 7 bases and J lost 9 bases. The CDR3 is 14 residues long. The germline V gene encodes CDR1 SNHLY and CDR2 FYNNEI. CDR3 coding DNA: TGTGCCAGCAAGGAAGTAGCGGGAGCGGGTGAGCAGTTCTTC. Translation: CASKEVAGAGEQFF.

The rearrangement joins TRBV6-6 to TRBJ2-1, with 7 bases fitting TRBD1. V shed 6 bases and J 8 bases; nucleotides not matched to a gene: 4. Germline loops: CDR1 MNHNY, CDR2 SVGAGI (reference sequence). The length of the CDR3 is 12 residues. The CDR3 coding sequence is TGTGCCAGCAGCCAGGGGGTATATGAGCAGTTCTTC. Translating it yields CASSQGVYEQFF.

This chain connects TRBV5-1 to TRBJ2-7; D is uncertain. CDR3 length: 15 amino acids. V was pared by 4 bases and J by 2 bases, with 16 bases between. From germline, CDR1 is SGHRS and CDR2 YFSETQ. For the CDR3, the DNA is TGCGCCAGCAGCCCTGGTGCGGATAGTACCTACGAGCAGTACTTC. Protein product: CASSPGADSTYEQYF.

In nucleotides, the CDR3 is TGTGCCTGGAGTGCCCGGGACAGGGGGCTAACAGATACGCAGTATTTT. It encodes CAWSARDRGLTDTQYF. J is TRBJ2-3 and V is TRBV30; 12 bases fit TRBD1. Germline loops: CDR1 GTSNPN, CDR2 SVGIG (reference sequence). The trim removed 1 base at V and 3 bases at J, leaving 5 bases unmatched. This CDR3 has 16 residues.